This TCR beta chain was found in a study of blood T cell repertoires in COVID-19. Study details: The study drew acute and convalescent COVID-19 samples from the United States, Italy and Spain.

This CDR3 is 14 amino acids long. With V trimmed by 3 bases and J by 6 bases, 6 bases remained unmatched. Germline loops: CDR1 DFQATT, CDR2 SNEGSKA (reference sequence). Profiled with immunoSEQ multiplex PCR; TCRdb holds only in-frame clones, not every one. Here the sample spans about 87,000 clones, around 87% being singletons. This clone appeared once. The chain has TRBV20-1 and TRBJ2-2; 8 bases map to TRBD2. The sample taken for sequencing was peripheral blood. The TCR originated in a woman older than 75 with acute or convalescent COVID-19. The CDR3 loop is CSASLAGLAGELFF. The DNA for the CDR3 is TGCAGTGCTAGTCTAGCGGGTTTGGCCGGGGAGCTGTTTTTT.